This TCR beta chain was identified during a study of blood T cell repertoires in COVID-19. Study in general: The samples span acute and convalescent COVID-19 from the United States, Italy and Spain. The analysed material was cDNA or gDNA that came from T cells, B-cell-depleted T cells, or PBMCs.

Authors' processing steps: By means of reference gene primer amplification, nucleated cell counts were estimated. This table comes from immunoSEQ multiplex PCR, and its TCRdb copy is limited to in-frame clones, with some not included. D and trimming come from the DNA, and the V and J calls and clone size come from that table. The data show 200,000 to 250,000 clones, 88% seen once. The junction had 7 bases not matched to a gene; V was cut back by 7 bases and J by 0 bases. This CDR3 has 17 residues. Per the germline V gene, CDR1 is LNHDA and CDR2 is SQIVND (reference sequence). Sample: peripheral blood. The chain employs TRBV19 and TRBJ2-6, with TRBD1 matching over 9 bases. The receptor's source is a man between 65 and 85 years old with acute or convalescent COVID-19. CDR3 sequence: CASMWTGASSGANVLTF. The CDR3 nucleotides are TGTGCCAGTATGTGGACAGGGGCGAGCTCTGGGGCCAACGTCCTGACTTTC. The full variable domain, its missing parts supplied by reference TRBV19 and TRBJ2-6, is DGGITQSPKYLFRKEGQNVTLSCEQNLNHDAMYWYRQDPGQGLRLIYYSQIVNDFQKGDIAEGYSVSREKKESFPLTVTSAQKNPTAFYLCASMWTGASSGANVLTFGAGSRLTVL.